The rows below give T cell receptor beta chains drawn from one sample of a study of T cell clones after liver transplantation. Assay: immunoSEQ multiplex PCR; the TCRdb copy retains only in-frame clones and omits some. The repertoire includes 45,000 to 55,000 clones, about four fifths of them detected once, and around 8.5% sits in the top ten. Sample: CD4+ T cells from blood, taken before liver transplant. The receptors here all came from a human donor who received a liver transplant. Each CDR3 is given with its conserved first and last residue. The D gene is left open where the match is weak. Size tells how often a clone was seen (once, few, many) or the class of an expanded clone, and some rows leave it out.

size	V	J	D	CDR3	DNA
NA	TRBV10-2	TRBJ2-3	NA	CASSARDTQYF	TGCGCCAGCAGTGCTAGAGATACGCAGTATTTT
NA	TRBV10-3	TRBJ1-1	NA	CAISSQGLNTEAFF	TGTGCCATCAGTTCTCAGGGATTGAACACTGAAGCTTTCTTT
NA	TRBV7-2	TRBJ2-2	NA	CASSTGTDTGELFF	TGTGCCAGCAGCACCGGCACGGACACCGGGGAGCTGTTTTTT
NA	TRBV5-1	TRBJ2-7	NA	CASSWGVPGGEQYF	TGCGCCAGCAGCTGGGGGGTACCGGGCGGGGAGCAGTACTTC
NA	TRBV6-4	TRBJ2-2	NA	CASSKDLNTGELFF	TGTGCCAGCAGCAAGGACCTGAACACCGGGGAGCTGTTTTTT
NA	TRBV2	TRBJ2-2	NA	CASSESWGVGAGELFF	TGTGCCAGCAGTGAATCCTGGGGGGTGGGGGCCGGGGAGCTGTTTTTT
NA	TRBV7-3	TRBJ2-3	NA	CASSSDGKSTDTQYF	TGTGCCAGCAGCTCCGACGGAAAGAGCACAGATACGCAGTATTTT
NA	TRBV10-1	TRBJ2-3	TRBD2	CASSLWTSSDTQYF	TGCGCCAGCAGCTTATGGACTAGCTCAGATACGCAGTATTTT
NA	TRBV6-6	TRBJ1-1	NA	CASNGPPTEAFF	TGTGCCAGTAACGGGCCTCCCACTGAAGCTTTCTTT
NA	TRBV11-2	TRBJ2-6	TRBD1	CASSSYRGPGANVLTF	TGTGCCAGCAGCAGTTACAGGGGGCCTGGGGCCAACGTCCTGACTTTC
NA	TRBV29-1	TRBJ1-1	NA	CSVENRANTEAFF	TGCAGCGTTGAAAACAGGGCGAACACTGAAGCTTTCTTT
NA	TRBV29-1	TRBJ1-1	TRBD1	CSVFGRGKAFF	TGCAGCGTTTTTGGCAGGGGGAAAGCTTTCTTT
once	TRBV5-1	TRBJ2-5	NA	CASSFGSLETQYF	TGCGCCAGCAGCTTTGGAAGTCTGGAGACCCAGTACTTC
NA	TRBV5-1	TRBJ1-1	NA	CASSPLDRNTEAFF	TGCGCCAGCAGCCCCCTGGACAGGAACACTGAAGCTTTCTTT
NA	TRBV6-6	TRBJ2-5	NA	CASSSMTETQETQYF	TGTGCCAGCAGTTCCATGACTGAAACACAAGAGACCCAGTACTTC
NA	TRBV5-1	TRBJ1-2	NA	CASSLSGGNYGYTF	TGCGCCAGCAGCTTGTCAGGAGGGAACTATGGCTACACCTTC
NA	TRBV7-2	TRBJ1-5	NA	CASSGQWGRNQPQHF	TGTGCCAGCAGCGGCCAATGGGGGCGCAATCAGCCCCAGCATTTT
NA	TRBV5-6	TRBJ2-3	NA	CASSSPGASTDTQYF	TGTGCCAGCAGCTCTCCGGGAGCTAGCACAGATACGCAGTATTTT
once	TRBV4-2	TRBJ2-5	NA	CASSPVAARTQETQYF	TGTGCCAGCAGCCCCGTAGCGGCCCGTACACAAGAGACCCAGTACTTC
NA	TRBV9	TRBJ1-4	TRBD1	CASSANQGAEKLFF	TGTGCCAGCAGCGCGAACCAGGGGGCGGAAAAACTGTTTTTT
NA	TRBV6-5	TRBJ2-5	NA	CASKSVQETQYF	TGTGCCAGCAAAAGCGTCCAAGAGACCCAGTACTTC
NA	TRBV19	TRBJ1-5	NA	CASIGRGNQPQHF	TGTGCCAGTATCGGGCGGGGCAATCAGCCCCAGCATTTT
NA	TRBV27	TRBJ2-2	NA	CASSSRMANTGELFF	TGTGCCAGCAGTTCACGGATGGCGAACACCGGGGAGCTGTTTTTT
NA	TRBV7-7	TRBJ2-3	TRBD1	CASSLGVDRGNTQYF	TGTGCCAGCAGCTTAGGAGTGGACAGGGGGAATACGCAGTATTTT
NA	TRBV7-2	TRBJ1-3	TRBD1	CASSLSGTGSGNTIYF	TGTGCCAGCAGCCTCTCTGGGACAGGGTCTGGAAACACCATATATTTT
NA	TRBV5-4	TRBJ2-5	TRBD1	CASTSPGTGRSETQYF	TGTGCCAGCACCTCCCCGGGGACAGGGAGGTCGGAGACCCAGTACTTC
NA	TRBV5-1	TRBJ2-7	TRBD2	CASSFATSGETRQYF	TGCGCCAGCAGCTTCGCCACTAGCGGCGAAACGCGGCAGTACTTC
NA	TRBV15	TRBJ2-2	NA	CATSRALAGTGELFF	TGTGCCACCAGCAGAGCCTTAGCCGGCACCGGGGAGCTGTTTTTT
NA	TRBV7-9	TRBJ1-6	NA	CASSHDRTANSPLHF	TGTGCCAGCAGCCACGATCGGACAGCCAATTCACCCCTCCACTTT
NA	TRBV2	TRBJ2-6	NA	CATQKGSGANVLTF	TGTGCCACCCAAAAGGGTTCTGGGGCCAACGTCCTGACTTTC
NA	TRBV28	TRBJ1-5	TRBD1	CASRLTGDNQPQHF	TGTGCCAGCAGACTAACAGGGGACAATCAGCCCCAGCATTTT
NA	TRBV14	TRBJ1-3	TRBD1	CASSRDRGPRNTIYF	TGTGCCAGCAGCCGGGACAGGGGACCGCGGAACACCATATATTTT
NA	TRBV14	TRBJ2-7	TRBD1	CASSQTDRGAYEQYF	TGTGCCAGCAGCCAGACGGACAGGGGAGCCTACGAGCAGTACTTC
NA	TRBV6-1	TRBJ1-4	TRBD1	CASSGRQGKDNEKLFF	TGTGCCAGCAGTGGGCGACAGGGAAAGGATAATGAAAAACTGTTTTTT
once	TRBV25-1	TRBJ2-3	NA	CASSEYVWTARGDTQYF	TGTGCCAGCAGTGAATATGTTTGGACAGCCCGAGGGGATACGCAGTATTTT
NA	TRBV2	TRBJ1-2	NA	CASVEGLTGNGGYTF	TGTGCCAGCGTGGAGGGTCTCACCGGGAACGGTGGCTACACCTTC
NA	TRBV4-1	TRBJ2-4	NA	CASSQGLASGKNIQYF	TGCGCCAGCAGCCAAGGCCTTGCAAGTGGCAAAAACATTCAGTACTTC
NA	TRBV19	TRBJ2-2	NA	CASRLRLGGTGELFF	TGTGCCAGTAGGTTGCGGCTGGGTGGCACCGGGGAGCTGTTTTTT
NA	TRBV14	TRBJ2-3	TRBD2	CASSPLAGGHSTDTQYF	TGTGCCAGCAGCCCGCTAGCGGGGGGTCATAGCACAGATACGCAGTATTTT
once	TRBV5-4	TRBJ2-3	NA	CASSLSRGATDTQYF	TGTGCCAGCAGCCTATCTCGGGGAGCCACAGATACGCAGTATTTT
NA	TRBV7-3	TRBJ2-7	TRBD1	CASSLNRGPYEQYF	TGTGCCAGCAGCTTAAACAGGGGGCCGTACGAGCAGTACTTC
NA	TRBV29-1	TRBJ1-4	TRBD1	CSGGRDSEKLFF	TGCAGCGGCGGAAGGGACAGCGAAAAACTGTTTTTT
NA	TRBV2	TRBJ2-3	NA	CASNPSSSTDTQYF	TGTGCCAGCAATCCTAGCAGTAGCACAGATACGCAGTATTTT
NA	TRBV6-5	TRBJ1-2	NA	CASSPGWEDYGYTF	TGTGCCAGCAGCCCGGGGTGGGAGGACTATGGCTACACCTTC
NA	TRBV11-2	TRBJ2-5	NA	CASSLDLGVQETQYF	TGTGCCAGCAGCTTAGATCTCGGAGTCCAAGAGACCCAGTACTTC